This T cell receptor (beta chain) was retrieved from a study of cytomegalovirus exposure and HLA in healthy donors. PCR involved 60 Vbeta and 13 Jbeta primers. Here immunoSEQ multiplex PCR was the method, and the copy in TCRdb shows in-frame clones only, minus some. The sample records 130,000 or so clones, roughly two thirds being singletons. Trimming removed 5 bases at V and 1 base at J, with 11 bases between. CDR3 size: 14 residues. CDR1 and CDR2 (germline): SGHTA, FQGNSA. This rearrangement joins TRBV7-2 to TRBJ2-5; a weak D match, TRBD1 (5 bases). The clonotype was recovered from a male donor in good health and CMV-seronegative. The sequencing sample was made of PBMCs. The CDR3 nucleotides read TGTGCCAGCAGCCCTCTAAGGGGCCAAGAGACCCAGTACTTC. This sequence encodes CASSPLRGQETQYF. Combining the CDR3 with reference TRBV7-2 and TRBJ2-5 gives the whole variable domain GAGVSQSPSNKVTEKGKDVELRCDPISGHTALYWYRQSLGQGLEFLIYFQGNSAPDKSGLPSDRFSAERTGGSVSTLTIQRTQQEDSAVYLCASSPLRGQETQYFGPGTRLLVL.